This entry describes one T cell receptor (beta chain). The data were taken from a study of response to subunit inactivated influenza vaccine. MiXCR, run by TCRdb on the RT-PCR reads, gives a single entry per CDR3 protein. The table lists roughly 550,000 distinct CDR3 sequences, approximately 22% of them singletons. This CDR3 spans 14 amino acids. Trimming left V 3 bases short and J 1 base short, with 9 bases between. This sample was shared with a second study, whose subject was T cells expressing NK-cell markers. That paper adds: TCR beta cDNA was generated via 5'RACE template switching incorporating UMIs. Researchers got TCR beta repertoires out of sorted CD3+CD56+NKG2C+, CD3+CD56+NKG2C- and CD3+CD56-NKG2C+ T cells. Within the sequenced cohort of eight donors, seven exhibited HCMV seropositivity and one was seronegative. Where several donors were concerned, these clonotypes also led the CD3+CD56-NKG2C+ fraction.

The chain couples TRBV12-3 or TRBV12-4 to TRBJ1-1; D gene uncertain. This clonotype was sampled from a man between 50 and 59 years old who received an inactivated influenza vaccine. The starting material was CD4+ T cells sorted from PBMCs, obtained 11 to 12 days after vaccination. CDR3 sequence: CASSFTPPNTEAFF. In DNA form, the CDR3 reads TGTGCCAGCAGTTTCACTCCTCCGAACACTGAAGCTTTCTTT.